The rows below give T cell receptor beta chains drawn from one sample of a study of cytomegalovirus exposure and HLA in healthy donors. Assay: immunoSEQ multiplex PCR; the TCRdb copy retains only in-frame clones and omits some. This table holds 140,000 to 150,000 clones, around 80% found once. The sequenced sample was PBMCs. All receptors come from a woman in her thirties in good health and CMV-seronegative. The CDR3 runs from the conserved cysteine through the conserved F or W. A D gene is named only where the DNA matches it firmly. Size is stated for part of the rows, as once, few or many counts, or as a class when the clone is expanded.

j_gene: TRBJ2-3
len: 15
v_gene: TRBV28
abundance: .
d_gene: TRBD1
CDR3nt: TGTGCCAGCAGTTTACCGGGGACAGAAGAGAATACGCAGTATTTT
CDR3aa: CASSLPGTEENTQYF

j_gene: TRBJ2-7
len: 14
v_gene: TRBV6-1
abundance: .
d_gene: .
CDR3nt: TGTGCCAGCAGGTCCGCCGCAGGGGCACGCGAGCAGTACTTC
CDR3aa: CASRSAAGAREQYF

j_gene: TRBJ2-7
len: 15
v_gene: TRBV7-2
abundance: .
d_gene: .
CDR3nt: TGTGCCAGCAGCAGGGGGGGTCCTACCGAATTGGGGCAGTACTTC
CDR3aa: CASSRGGPTELGQYF

j_gene: TRBJ2-2
len: 14
v_gene: TRBV7-6
abundance: .
d_gene: TRBD2
CDR3nt: TGTGCCAGCAGCCCCGGGACTAGCTCCGGGGAGCTGTTTTTT
CDR3aa: CASSPGTSSGELFF

j_gene: TRBJ2-5
len: 16
v_gene: TRBV28
abundance: .
d_gene: TRBD2
CDR3nt: TGTGCCAGCAGTTTATTTAGGCAGGGCGGGGGAGAGACCCAGTACTTC
CDR3aa: CASSLFRQGGGETQYF

j_gene: TRBJ2-7
len: 15
v_gene: TRBV12-5
abundance: .
d_gene: TRBD1
CDR3nt: TGTGCTAGTGGTTTGGTAGGGACAGGGGGCTACGAGCAGTACTTC
CDR3aa: CASGLVGTGGYEQYF

j_gene: TRBJ2-3
len: 16
v_gene: TRBV9
abundance: .
d_gene: .
CDR3nt: TGTGCCAGCAGCGCAAGGGGGGGGGCAGGAACAGATACGCAGTATTTT
CDR3aa: CASSARGGAGTDTQYF

j_gene: TRBJ2-1
len: 16
v_gene: TRBV7-2
abundance: once
d_gene: .
CDR3nt: TGTGCCAGCAGCTCCCCTAGGAGGGGGCCCTACAATGAGCAGTTCTTC
CDR3aa: CASSSPRRGPYNEQFF

j_gene: TRBJ2-1
len: 15
v_gene: TRBV6-4
abundance: .
d_gene: TRBD2
CDR3nt: TGTGCCAGCAGTCTTAGCGGGGGGCCCTACAATGAGCAGTTCTTC
CDR3aa: CASSLSGGPYNEQFF

j_gene: TRBJ2-7
len: 18
v_gene: TRBV5-1
abundance: .
d_gene: TRBD2
CDR3nt: TGCGCCAGCAGCTTGGGAAGACTAGCGGGCATGGTAACCTACGAGCAGTACTTC
CDR3aa: CASSLGRLAGMVTYEQYF

j_gene: TRBJ1-5
len: 18
v_gene: TRBV18
abundance: .
d_gene: .
CDR3nt: TGTGCCAGCTCACTAAAAAAAAGGGGGGGTTTGGGCAATCAGCCCCAGCATTTT
CDR3aa: CASSLKKRGGLGNQPQHF

j_gene: TRBJ2-7
len: 15
v_gene: TRBV6-1
abundance: .
d_gene: TRBD2
CDR3nt: TGTACCAGCAGTGAGGGGACTAGCGGAGTTTACGAGCAGTACTTC
CDR3aa: CTSSEGTSGVYEQYF

j_gene: TRBJ2-3
len: 14
v_gene: TRBV30
abundance: few
d_gene: TRBD2
CDR3nt: TGTGCCTCACACCCTAGCGGGAGCCTAGATACGCAGTATTTT
CDR3aa: CASHPSGSLDTQYF

j_gene: TRBJ1-1
len: 15
v_gene: TRBV4-3
abundance: .
d_gene: .
CDR3nt: TGCGCCAGCAGCCAAACCCGGGGGGTCTACACTGAAGCTTTCTTT
CDR3aa: CASSQTRGVYTEAFF

j_gene: TRBJ2-7
len: 14
v_gene: TRBV5-1
abundance: once
d_gene: TRBD1
CDR3nt: TGCGCCAGCTCCGGGACAGGGGGGTCCTACGAGCAGTACTTC
CDR3aa: CASSGTGGSYEQYF

j_gene: TRBJ2-7
len: 16
v_gene: TRBV5-5
abundance: .
d_gene: TRBD2
CDR3nt: TGTGCCAGCAGCTTGAGGCTAGCGGGAGGGCGGAACGAGCAGTACTTC
CDR3aa: CASSLRLAGGRNEQYF

j_gene: TRBJ1-1
len: 16
v_gene: TRBV9
abundance: .
d_gene: TRBD1
CDR3nt: TGTGCCAGCAGCGTGTCCCGGGACAGGGGGAACACTGAAGCTTTCTTT
CDR3aa: CASSVSRDRGNTEAFF

j_gene: TRBJ1-1
len: 16
v_gene: TRBV5-4
abundance: few
d_gene: .
CDR3nt: TGTGCCAGCAGCTCCCCCACGACTGGCAAGGGGACTGAAGCTTTCTTT
CDR3aa: CASSSPTTGKGTEAFF

j_gene: TRBJ1-1
len: 16
v_gene: TRBV27
abundance: few
d_gene: TRBD1
CDR3nt: TGTGCCAGCAGTCCCTACCTACAGGGGTTTTATACTGAAGCTTTCTTT
CDR3aa: CASSPYLQGFYTEAFF

j_gene: TRBJ1-5
len: 15
v_gene: TRBV5-1
abundance: few
d_gene: TRBD1
CDR3nt: TGCGCCAGCAGCTTGCAGGGGGCGCAGGATCAGCCCCAGCATTTT
CDR3aa: CASSLQGAQDQPQHF

j_gene: TRBJ2-7
len: 14
v_gene: TRBV7-3
abundance: .
d_gene: .
CDR3nt: TGTGCCAGCAGCTCAATGGGCGGGTCCTACGAGCAGTACTTC
CDR3aa: CASSSMGGSYEQYF

j_gene: TRBJ2-5
len: 16
v_gene: TRBV7-8
abundance: .
d_gene: TRBD2
CDR3nt: TGTGCCAGCAGCCGTCTAGCGGGAGGACTCCAGGAGACCCAGTACTTC
CDR3aa: CASSRLAGGLQETQYF

j_gene: TRBJ1-2
len: 15
v_gene: TRBV9
abundance: .
d_gene: TRBD1
CDR3nt: TGTGCCAGCAGCCCTCGGACAGGGGGGAACTATGGCTACACCTTC
CDR3aa: CASSPRTGGNYGYTF

j_gene: TRBJ1-5
len: 13
v_gene: TRBV19
abundance: .
d_gene: .
CDR3nt: TGTGCCAGTAGCATGGACTATAGACAGCCCCAGCATTTT
CDR3aa: CASSMDYRQPQHF

j_gene: TRBJ2-1
len: 18
v_gene: TRBV5-4
abundance: .
d_gene: .
CDR3nt: TGTGCCAGCAGCCCGGAGGTAGCTAGCAGCACCTTCTACAATGAGCAGTTCTTC
CDR3aa: CASSPEVASSTFYNEQFF

j_gene: TRBJ2-1
len: 15
v_gene: TRBV6-1
abundance: .
d_gene: .
CDR3nt: TGTGCCAGCAGTCATGGGGGGGGCTCAGGGAATGAGCAGTTCTTC
CDR3aa: CASSHGGGSGNEQFF

j_gene: TRBJ1-4
len: 17
v_gene: TRBV5-1
abundance: .
d_gene: .
CDR3nt: TGCGCCAGCAGCTCAGTAATACAGGGTGCTATAAATGAAAAACTGTTTTTT
CDR3aa: CASSSVIQGAINEKLFF

j_gene: TRBJ2-7
len: 18
v_gene: TRBV4-1
abundance: once
d_gene: TRBD2
CDR3nt: TGCGCCAGCAGCCAAGAAGTCGCGGGGACTAGCGGGACCTACGAGCAGTACTTC
CDR3aa: CASSQEVAGTSGTYEQYF

j_gene: TRBJ2-1
len: 14
v_gene: TRBV30
abundance: once
d_gene: .
CDR3nt: TGTGCCTGGAGCAGGGGACCGTCCTACAATGAGCAGTTCTTC
CDR3aa: CAWSRGPSYNEQFF

j_gene: TRBJ2-1
len: 14
v_gene: TRBV11-3
abundance: .
d_gene: .
CDR3nt: TGTGCCAGCAGCCCGAGCAGGGTGTACAATGAGCAGTTCTTC
CDR3aa: CASSPSRVYNEQFF

j_gene: TRBJ2-2
len: 12
v_gene: TRBV29-1
abundance: .
d_gene: TRBD2
CDR3nt: TGCAGCACGCTAGCGGGCACCGGGGAGCTGTTTTTT
CDR3aa: CSTLAGTGELFF

j_gene: TRBJ2-1
len: 13
v_gene: TRBV30
abundance: .
d_gene: TRBD2
CDR3nt: TGTGCCTGGGGGGGTGGGACTAAGGGTGAGCAGTTCTTC
CDR3aa: CAWGGGTKGEQFF

j_gene: TRBJ2-7
len: 15
v_gene: TRBV7-9
abundance: many
d_gene: .
CDR3nt: TGTGCCAGCAGCTTATTCCCTGAGTCGGTCTACGAGCAGTACTTC
CDR3aa: CASSLFPESVYEQYF